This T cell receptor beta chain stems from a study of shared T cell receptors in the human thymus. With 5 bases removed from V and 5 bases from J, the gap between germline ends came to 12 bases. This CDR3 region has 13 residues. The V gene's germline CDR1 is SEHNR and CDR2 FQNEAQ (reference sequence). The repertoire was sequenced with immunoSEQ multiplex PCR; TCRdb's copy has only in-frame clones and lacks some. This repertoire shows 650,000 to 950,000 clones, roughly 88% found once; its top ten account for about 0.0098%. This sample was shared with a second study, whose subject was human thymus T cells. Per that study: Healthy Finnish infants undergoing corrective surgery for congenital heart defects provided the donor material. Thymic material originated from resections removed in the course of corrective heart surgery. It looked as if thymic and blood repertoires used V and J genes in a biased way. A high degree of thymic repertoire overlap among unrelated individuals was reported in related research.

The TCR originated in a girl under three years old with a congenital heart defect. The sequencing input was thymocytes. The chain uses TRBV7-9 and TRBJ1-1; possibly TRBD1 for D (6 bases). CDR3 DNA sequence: TGTGCCAGCAGCAAGGGGGATTGGACTGAAGCTTTCTTT. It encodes CASSKGDWTEAFF.